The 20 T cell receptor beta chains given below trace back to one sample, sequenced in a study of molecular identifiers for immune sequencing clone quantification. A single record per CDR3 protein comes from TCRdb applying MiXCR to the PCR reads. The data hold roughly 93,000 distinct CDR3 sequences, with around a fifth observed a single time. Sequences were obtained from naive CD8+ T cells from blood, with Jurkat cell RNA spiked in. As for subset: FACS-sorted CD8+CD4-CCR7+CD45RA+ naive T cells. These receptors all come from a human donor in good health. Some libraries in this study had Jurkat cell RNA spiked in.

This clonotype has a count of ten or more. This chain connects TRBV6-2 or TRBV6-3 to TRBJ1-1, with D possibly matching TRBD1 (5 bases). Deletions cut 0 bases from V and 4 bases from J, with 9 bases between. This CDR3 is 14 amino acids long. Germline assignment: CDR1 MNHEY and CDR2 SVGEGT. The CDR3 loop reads CASSYSGGSTEAFF. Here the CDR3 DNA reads TGTGCCAGCAGTTACTCGGGGGGAAGCACTGAAGCTTTCTTT.

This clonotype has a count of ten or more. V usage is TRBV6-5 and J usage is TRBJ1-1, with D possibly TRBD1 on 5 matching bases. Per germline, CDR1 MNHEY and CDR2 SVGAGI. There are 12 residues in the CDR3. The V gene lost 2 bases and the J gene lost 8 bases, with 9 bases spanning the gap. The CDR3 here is CASSYPGYEAFF. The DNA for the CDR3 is TGTGCCAGCAGTTACCCAGGGTACGAAGCTTTCTTT.

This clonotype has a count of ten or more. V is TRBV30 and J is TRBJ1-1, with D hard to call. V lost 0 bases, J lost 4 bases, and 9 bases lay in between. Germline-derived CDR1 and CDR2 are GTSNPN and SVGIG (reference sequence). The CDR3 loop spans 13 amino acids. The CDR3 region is CAWSVMAGTEAFF. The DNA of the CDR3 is TGTGCCTGGAGTGTAATGGCGGGCACTGAAGCTTTCTTT.

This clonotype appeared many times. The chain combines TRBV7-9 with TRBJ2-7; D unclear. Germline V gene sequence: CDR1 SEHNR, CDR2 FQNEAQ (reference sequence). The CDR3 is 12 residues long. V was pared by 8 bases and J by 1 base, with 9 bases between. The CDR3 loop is CASSGFSYEQYF. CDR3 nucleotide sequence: TGTGCCAGCTCCGGTTTTTCCTACGAGCAGTACTTC.

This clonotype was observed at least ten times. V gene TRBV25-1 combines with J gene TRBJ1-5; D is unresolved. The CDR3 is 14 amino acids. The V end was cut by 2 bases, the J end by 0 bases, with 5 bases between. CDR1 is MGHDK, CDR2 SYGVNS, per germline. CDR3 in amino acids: CASSEQRSNQPQHF. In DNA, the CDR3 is TGTGCCAGCAGTGAACAACGTAGCAATCAGCCCCAGCATTTT.

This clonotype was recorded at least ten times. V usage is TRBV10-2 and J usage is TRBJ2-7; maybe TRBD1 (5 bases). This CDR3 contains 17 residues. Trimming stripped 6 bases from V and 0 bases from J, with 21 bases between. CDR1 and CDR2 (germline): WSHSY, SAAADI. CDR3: CASSQPPTEAFSYEQYF. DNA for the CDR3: TGCGCCAGCAGCCAACCTCCGACAGAAGCCTTCTCCTACGAGCAGTACTTC.

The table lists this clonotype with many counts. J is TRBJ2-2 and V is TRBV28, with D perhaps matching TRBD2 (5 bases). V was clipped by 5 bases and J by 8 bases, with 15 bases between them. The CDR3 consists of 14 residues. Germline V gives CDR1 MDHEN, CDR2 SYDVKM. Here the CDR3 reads CASSGSLSSGELFF. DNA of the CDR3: TGTGCCAGCAGTGGGAGCTTGTCATCTGGGGAGCTGTTTTTT.

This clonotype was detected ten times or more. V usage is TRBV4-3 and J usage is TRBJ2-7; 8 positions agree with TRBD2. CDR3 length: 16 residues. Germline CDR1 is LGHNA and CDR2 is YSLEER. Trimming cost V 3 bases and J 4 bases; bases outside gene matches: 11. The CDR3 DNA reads TGCGCCAGCAGCCAGGCGAATAGCGGGGTTGGGTACGAGCAGTACTTC. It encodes CASSQANSGVGYEQYF.

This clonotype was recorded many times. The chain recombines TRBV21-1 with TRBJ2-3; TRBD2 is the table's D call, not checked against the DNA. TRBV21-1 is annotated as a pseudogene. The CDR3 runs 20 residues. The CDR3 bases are TGTGCCAGCAGCAAAGCCACTAGCGGGACTAAAACTTACCGCACAGATACGCAGTATTTT. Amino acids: CASSKATSGTKTYRTDTQYF.

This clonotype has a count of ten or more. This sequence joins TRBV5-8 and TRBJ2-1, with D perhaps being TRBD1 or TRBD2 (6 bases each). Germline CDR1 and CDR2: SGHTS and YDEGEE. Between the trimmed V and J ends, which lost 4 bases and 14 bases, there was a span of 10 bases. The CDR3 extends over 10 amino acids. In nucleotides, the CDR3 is TGTGCCAGCAGCCCGGGGGCAGAGTTCTTC. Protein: CASSPGAEFF.

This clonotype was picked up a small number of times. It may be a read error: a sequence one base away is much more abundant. CDR3 region: CTSSAGYEQYF. CDR3 nucleotides: TGTACCAGCAGCGCGGGCTACGAGCAGTACTTC. The V call is TRBV5-4, the J call TRBJ2-7; D may be TRBD2 (5 bases). CDR1 and CDR2 from the germline V gene are SGHNT and YYREEE (reference sequence). The CDR3 is made up of 11 amino acids. The complete variable domain, with remaining parts taken from reference TRBV5-4 and TRBJ2-7, reads ETGVTQSPTHLIKTRGQQVTLRCSSQSGHNTVSWYQQALGQGPQFIFQYYREEENGRGNFPPRFSGLQFPNYSSELNVNALELDDSALYLCTSSAGYEQYFGPGTRLTVT.

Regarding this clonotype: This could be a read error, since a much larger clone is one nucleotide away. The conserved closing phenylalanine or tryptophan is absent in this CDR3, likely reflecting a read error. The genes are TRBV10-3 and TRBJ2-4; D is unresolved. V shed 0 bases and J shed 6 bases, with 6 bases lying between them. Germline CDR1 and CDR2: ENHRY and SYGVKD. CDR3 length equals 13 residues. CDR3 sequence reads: CAISESGANIQYI. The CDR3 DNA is TGTGCCATCAGTGAGTCTGGAGCAAACATTCAGTACATC.

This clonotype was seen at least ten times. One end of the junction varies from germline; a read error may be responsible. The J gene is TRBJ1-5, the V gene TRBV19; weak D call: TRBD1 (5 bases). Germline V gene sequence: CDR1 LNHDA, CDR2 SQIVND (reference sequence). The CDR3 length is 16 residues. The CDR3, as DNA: TGTGCCAGTAGTAGCGGTGGGGGGAGTAGCAATCGGCCCCAGCATTTT. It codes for CASSSGGGSSNRPQHF. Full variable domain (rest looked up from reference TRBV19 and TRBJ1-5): DGGITQSPKYLFRKEGQNVTLSCEQNLNHDAMYWYRQDPGQGLRLIYYSQIVNDFQKGDIAEGYSVSREKKESFPLTVTSAQKNPTAFYLCASSSGGGSSNRPQHFGDGTRLSIL.

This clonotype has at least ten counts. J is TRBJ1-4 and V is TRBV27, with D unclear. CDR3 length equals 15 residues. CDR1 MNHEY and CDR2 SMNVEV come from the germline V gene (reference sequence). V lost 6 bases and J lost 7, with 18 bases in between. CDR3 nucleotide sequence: TGTGCCAGCAGAGGGTTCATGGCGTTTAGTGAAAAACTGTTTTTT. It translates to CASRGFMAFSEKLFF.

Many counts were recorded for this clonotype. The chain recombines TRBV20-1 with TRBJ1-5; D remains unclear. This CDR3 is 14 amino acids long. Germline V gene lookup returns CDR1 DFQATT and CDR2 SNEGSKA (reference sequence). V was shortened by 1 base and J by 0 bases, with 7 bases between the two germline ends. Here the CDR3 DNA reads TGCAGTGCTAGAGTTAAGAATAGCAATCAGCCCCAGCATTTT. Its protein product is CSARVKNSNQPQHF.

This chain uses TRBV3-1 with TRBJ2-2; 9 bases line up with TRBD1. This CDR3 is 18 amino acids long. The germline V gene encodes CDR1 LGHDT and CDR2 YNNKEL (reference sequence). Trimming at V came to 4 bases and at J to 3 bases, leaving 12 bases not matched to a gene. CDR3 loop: CASSLHWGQGIDTGELFF. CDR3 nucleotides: TGTGCCAGCAGCCTTCATTGGGGACAGGGAATTGACACCGGGGAGCTGTTTTTT.

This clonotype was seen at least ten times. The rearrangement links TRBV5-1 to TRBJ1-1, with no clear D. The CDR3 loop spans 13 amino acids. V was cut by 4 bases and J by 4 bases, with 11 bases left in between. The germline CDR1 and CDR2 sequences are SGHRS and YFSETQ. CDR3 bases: TGCGCCAGCAGCCCCCTGGATGGCACTGAAGCTTTCTTT. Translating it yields CASSPLDGTEAFF.

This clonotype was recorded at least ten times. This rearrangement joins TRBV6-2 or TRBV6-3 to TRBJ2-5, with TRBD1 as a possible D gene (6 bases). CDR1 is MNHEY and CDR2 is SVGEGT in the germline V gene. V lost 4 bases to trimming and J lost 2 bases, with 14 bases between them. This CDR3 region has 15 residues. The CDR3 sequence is CASSSWGPGQETQYF. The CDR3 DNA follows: TGTGCCAGCAGTTCGTGGGGGCCAGGTCAAGAGACCCAGTACTTC.

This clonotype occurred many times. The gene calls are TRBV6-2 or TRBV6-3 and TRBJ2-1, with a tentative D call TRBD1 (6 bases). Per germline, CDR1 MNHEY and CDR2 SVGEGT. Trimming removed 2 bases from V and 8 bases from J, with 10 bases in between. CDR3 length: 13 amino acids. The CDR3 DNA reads TGTGCCAGCAGTTACGGGGGCGGTTATGAGCAGTTCTTC. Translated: CASSYGGGYEQFF.

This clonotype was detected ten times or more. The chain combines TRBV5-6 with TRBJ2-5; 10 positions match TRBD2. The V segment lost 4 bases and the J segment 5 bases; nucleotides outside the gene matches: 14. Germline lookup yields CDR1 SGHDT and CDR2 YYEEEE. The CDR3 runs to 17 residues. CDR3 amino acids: CASSQGLSGRGEETQYF. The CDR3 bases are TGTGCCAGCAGCCAAGGACTGAGCGGGAGGGGCGAGGAGACCCAGTACTTC.